The entry below gives a single T cell receptor beta chain sequence along with its context. Its matching antigen is unknown. This CDR3 comprises 16 residues. The germline V gene has CDR1 SGHAT and CDR2 FQNNGV. The V gene lost 4 bases and the J gene lost 6 bases, with 20 bases spanning the gap. Using immunoSEQ multiplex PCR, the repertoire was profiled, and TCRdb retains in-frame clones only, with some absent. The repertoire has more than 20,000 clones, roughly 92% of them found once; the top ten carry 15% to 20%. This sample was taken from a study of chemoradiotherapy in HPV16-positive cancers. Study in general: Candidate HPV-specific T-cell clones and common TCR motifs came from functional assays in a couple of HPV16-positive patients.

Repeated repertoire sampling spanned the course of chemoradiotherapy. Study-wide results and limits: For HPV16-positive patients, expanding HPV-responsive T cells associated with longer recurrence-free survival. Candidate HPV-specific clones and E7-related TCR motifs grew in tumor during treatment.

The chain couples TRBV11-2 to TRBJ2-3, with D tentatively TRBD2 (5 bases). Sequencing was performed on blood, taken from a patient who underwent chemoradiotherapy. This clonotype was sampled from a human donor with HPV-associated anogenital cancer. The DNA of the CDR3 is TGTGCCAGCAGCTCCGGCGGGTGGCAGGAGCCTGATACGCAGTATTTT. The encoded protein is CASSSGGWQEPDTQYF. Drawing the rest from reference TRBV11-2 and TRBJ2-3, the complete variable domain is EAGVAQSPRYKIIEKRQSVAFWCNPISGHATLYWYQQILGQGPKLLIQFQNNGVVDDSQLPKDRFSAERLKGVDSTLKIQPAKLEDSAVYLCASSSGGWQEPDTQYFGPGTRLTVL.